This TCR beta chain was obtained from a study of T cell responses to AZD1222 COVID-19 vaccine. Study observations and caveats: Repertoires were sampled only after the peak T cell response.

The method was immunoSEQ multiplex PCR; TCRdb's version includes in-frame clones alone and lacks a portion of them. This sample has 83,000 or so clones, with 85% to 90% found just once. Germline assignment: CDR1 LGHNA and CDR2 YSLEER. The length of the CDR3 is 16 residues. Trimming stripped 0 bases from V and 4 bases from J, with 14 bases between. In the case of this clone: Its antigen remains unknown.

This clonotype was obtained from an adult in good health. Sequencing was performed on peripheral blood, taken on day 0 of MenACWY control vaccination. The rearrangement uses TRBV4-3 and TRBJ2-3, with D maybe TRBD2 (5 bases). The CDR3: CASSQDWTYNADTQYF. CDR3 coding DNA: TGCGCCAGCAGCCAAGATTGGACTTATAACGCAGATACGCAGTATTTT.